The 5 T cell receptor beta chains below come from one sample, sequenced in a study of T cells in localized non-small cell lung cancer. Produced via immunoSEQ multiplex PCR; TCRdb's table is partial and in-frame only. The table lists some 52,000 clones, 60% to 85% of them singletons, with around 4.5% in the top ten. The sequencing used PBMCs, collected before any cancer treatment. The receptor source for this set is a woman aged 40 to 75 with stage II lung adenocarcinoma.

This sequence joins TRBV5-4 and TRBJ2-1; TRBD2 is a possible D gene (6 bases). Germline CDR1 is SGHNT and CDR2 is YYREEE (reference sequence). The V end was cut by 4 bases, the J end by 7 bases, with 18 bases between. CDR3 length equals 15 residues. The CDR3 coding sequence is TGTGCCAGCAGCACCGGAGGGGAGATTGCAAATGAGCAGTTCTTC. As protein: CASSTGGEIANEQFF.

CDR3 amino acids: CASSETGTNYEQYF. For the CDR3, the DNA is TGTGCCAGCAGTGAGACAGGGACTAACTACGAGCAGTACTTC. The chain carries TRBV2 and TRBJ2-7; D possibly matches TRBD1 or TRBD2 (7 bases each). Germline lookup yields CDR1 SNHLY and CDR2 FYNNEI. The CDR3 extends over 14 amino acids. Trimming left V 3 bases short and J 3 bases short, with 12 bases between.

This sequence joins TRBV9 and TRBJ1-5; a weak D match, TRBD1 (6 bases). This CDR3 spans 15 amino acids. Germline V gene data show CDR1 as SGDLS and CDR2 as YYNGEE. V was cut by 0 bases and J by 7 bases, with 14 bases left in between. CDR3 amino acids: CASSVEGGAQQPQHF. For the CDR3, the DNA is TGTGCCAGCAGCGTAGAGGGGGGGGCACAACAGCCCCAGCATTTT.

This chain links TRBV7-9 with TRBJ2-1, with D perhaps matching TRBD1 (7 bases). Germline CDR1 reads SEHNR; CDR2 reads FQNEAQ (reference sequence). This CDR3 contains 15 residues. V was trimmed by 5 bases and J by 7 bases, leaving 18 bases between them. The CDR3 DNA sequence: TGTGCCAGCAGCGCCGTGGAGGGGGCAGGGAATGAGCAGTTCTTC. It yields the protein CASSAVEGAGNEQFF.

The J gene is TRBJ2-7, the V gene TRBV19, with D possibly being TRBD1 or TRBD2 (5 bases each). V was shortened by 1 base and J by 2 bases, with 15 bases between the two germline ends. The germline CDR1 and CDR2 sequences are LNHDA and SQIVND (reference sequence). The CDR3 has 16 amino acids. The CDR3 DNA sequence: TGTGCCAGTAGTATAGGATCCGGGACGGGCCCCTACGAGCAGTACTTC. It translates to CASSIGSGTGPYEQYF. The full variable domain, in which reference TRBV19 and TRBJ2-7 provide the parts outside the CDR3, is DGGITQSPKYLFRKEGQNVTLSCEQNLNHDAMYWYRQDPGQGLRLIYYSQIVNDFQKGDIAEGYSVSREKKESFPLTVTSAQKNPTAFYLCASSIGSGTGPYEQYFGPGTRLTVT.